The following is a T cell receptor beta chain sequence with its context. Antigen specificity is unknown. In TCRdb, the reads were re-called with MiXCR into one record per CDR3 protein. This sample carries about 140,000 distinct CDR3 sequences, 5.5% to 7% of them seen once, and the ten largest clones take roughly 18%. These data belong to a study of T cell repertoires in cytomegalovirus infection. Whole-study context: Matching HLA type, along with CMV infection, was indicated by public TCR beta signatures.

Study findings and constraints: Ex vivo responses were dominated by HLA-C-restricted CMV-specific TCR beta clonotypes. Summed frequency of shared TCR beta families picked out CMV carriers who also had the relevant HLA.

Between the trimmed V and J ends, which lost 6 bases and 0 bases, there was a span of 12 bases. Per the germline V gene, CDR1 is LNHDA and CDR2 is SQIVND (reference sequence). CDR3 size: 15 residues. This receptor was obtained from a human donor in good health (CMV status not recorded). Some clones in this sample may be carry-over from other donors' samples. Sample: PBMCs. V is TRBV19 and J is TRBJ2-4; D is perhaps TRBD1 or TRBD2 (5 bases each). The CDR3 spells CASRGVGLAKNIQYF. The CDR3 region has the DNA TGTGCCAGTAGGGGAGTGGGGCTAGCCAAAAACATTCAGTACTTC.